These 25 T cell receptor beta chains came from one sample sequenced in a study of T-cell reconstitution after alpha-beta-depleted transplantation in children. Researchers prepared the TCRbeta library using unique molecular identifiers, the study reports. MiXCR was run by TCRdb on the PCR reads, yielding one entry per CDR3 protein. The sample carries about 610,000 distinct CDR3 sequences, more than 9% recorded once. The sequencing here drew on PBMCs from the stem cell graft donor, taken from the stem cell graft. These TCRs come from a human donor who donated a stem cell graft to a child with acute myeloid leukemia.

This chain links TRBV2 with TRBJ1-4; no reliable D call. Germline CDR1 and CDR2: SNHLY and FYNNEI. Trimming took off 6 bases at V and 8 bases at J, with 13 bases between the two ends. This CDR3 comprises 13 residues. The DNA of the CDR3 is TGTGCCAGCAGCCTTGAGAGTGGGGAAAAACTGTTTTTT. It specifies CASSLESGEKLFF. Filled out from reference TRBV2 and TRBJ1-4, the complete variable domain reads EPEVTQTPSHQVTQMGQEVILRCVPISNHLYFYWYRQILGQKVEFLVSFYNNEISEKSEIFDDQFSVERPDGSNFTLKIRSTKLEDSAMYFCASSLESGEKLFFGSGTQLSVL.

This clonotype was seen a handful of times. This chain links TRBV29-1 with TRBJ1-1; 7 positions match TRBD1. CDR1 and CDR2 from the germline V gene are SQVTM and ANQGSEA. Trimming removed 5 bases from V and 0 bases from J; junction bases left unmatched: 6. This CDR3 contains 14 residues. The CDR3 nucleotides are TGCAGCGTTTTAAGGGGGCTCATGAACACTGAAGCTTTCTTT. Translated, it gives CSVLRGLMNTEAFF.

This clonotype was detected ten times or more. The chain recombines TRBV3-1 with TRBJ2-1; 8 nucleotides agree with TRBD2. The CDR3 covers 17 residues. Germline V gene sequence: CDR1 LGHDT, CDR2 YNNKEL (reference sequence). V trimming: 1 base; J trimming: 0 bases; junction bases outside the gene matches: 5. The CDR3 here is CASSQGIAGSSYNEQFF. In DNA, the CDR3 is TGTGCCAGCAGCCAAGGAATAGCGGGGAGCTCCTACAATGAGCAGTTCTTC.

This clonotype has at least ten counts. V gene TRBV24-1 combines with J gene TRBJ2-2, with 7 bases aligning to TRBD1. Trimming cost V 4 bases and J 1 base; bases outside gene matches: 5. This CDR3 spans 16 amino acids. Germline lookup yields CDR1 KGHDR and CDR2 SFDVKD. The CDR3, as DNA: TGTGCCACCAGTGACCTGGGACAGATGAACACCGGGGAGCTGTTTTTT. Translated: CATSDLGQMNTGELFF.

Comment on this clonotype: One end of the junction is discordant with germline, which a read error may explain. CDR3: CSVERGGLQGSNF. The CDR3 nucleotides read TGCAGCGTTGAAAGGGGGGGGTTACAGGGGTCGAACTTC. This sequence joins TRBV29-1 and TRBJ2-7; D may correspond to TRBD1 or TRBD2 (7 bases each). The CDR3 runs to 13 residues. CDR1 is SQVTM and CDR2 is ANQGSEA in the germline V gene.

Only a few counts were recorded for this clonotype. V usage is TRBV24-1 and J usage is TRBJ2-6; D uncertain. The CDR3 runs 15 residues. Between the trimmed V and J ends, which lost 4 bases and 0 bases, there was a span of 6 bases. Germline assignment: CDR1 KGHDR and CDR2 SFDVKD. CDR3 sequence (DNA): TGTGCCACCAGTGACCCCTACTCTGGGGCCAACGTCCTGACTTTC. Amino acid sequence: CATSDPYSGANVLTF.

The chain carries TRBV28 and TRBJ2-7; D might be TRBD1 (5 bases). The CDR3 covers 11 residues. Germline-derived CDR1 and CDR2 are MDHEN and SYDVKM. V was shortened by 5 bases and J by 7 bases, with 9 bases between the two germline ends. The CDR3 DNA reads TGTGCCAGCAGTCCCCGACAGGAGCAGTACTTC. Protein product: CASSPRQEQYF.

This clonotype was seen ten or more times. The chain employs TRBV29-1 and TRBJ2-5, with 7 bases lining up with TRBD2. CDR3 size: 11 residues. The trim removed 3 bases at V and 5 bases at J, leaving 0 bases unmatched. Germline lookup yields CDR1 SQVTM and CDR2 ANQGSEA. CDR3 nucleotides: TGCAGCGTTGACGGGGGGGAGACCCAGTACTTC. Protein product: CSVDGGETQYF.

The chain employs TRBV30 and TRBJ2-2, with D possibly being TRBD1 (5 bases). Trimming removed 3 bases from V and 3 bases from J, with 8 bases in between. This CDR3 is 13 amino acids long. Germline values: CDR1 GTSNPN, CDR2 SVGIG (reference sequence). This CDR3 reads CAWRGLHTGELFF. The CDR3 region has the DNA TGTGCCTGGAGGGGGCTCCACACCGGGGAGCTGTTTTTT.

J is TRBJ1-6 and V is TRBV5-1, with D possibly TRBD1 on 6 matching bases. Germline V CDR1 and CDR2: SGHRS, YFSETQ. Trimming removed 4 bases at V and 8 bases at J, with 16 bases between. The CDR3 spans 15 residues. The CDR3 reads CASSPVTGLYSPLHF. The DNA for the CDR3 is TGCGCCAGCAGCCCGGTAACAGGGTTGTATTCACCCCTCCACTTT.

This clonotype was picked up a small number of times. The chain has TRBV2 and TRBJ2-1, with D possibly TRBD2 on 7 matching bases. There are 13 residues in the CDR3. Deletions cut 8 bases from V and 9 bases from J, with 17 bases between. Germline CDR1 SNHLY, CDR2 FYNNEI. CDR3 coding DNA: TGTGCCAGCTGGGAGGGACAACGGGTTGAGCAGTTCTTC. Its protein product is CASWEGQRVEQFF.

In this sample, this clonotype turned up a few times. This chain uses TRBV20-1 with TRBJ2-2, with TRBD1 as a possible D gene (5 bases). Trimming removed 6 bases at V and 6 bases at J, with 11 bases between. CDR3 size: 12 residues. The V gene's germline CDR1 is DFQATT and CDR2 SNEGSKA (reference sequence). The CDR3 nucleotides are TGCAGTGCGCAGGGTGTGGCCGGGGAGCTGTTTTTT. Protein: CSAQGVAGELFF.

Only a few counts were recorded for this clonotype. V gene TRBV7-3 combines with J gene TRBJ2-5; D may be TRBD2 (6 bases). This CDR3 region has 13 residues. Trimming cost V 4 bases and J 7 bases, with 13 bases left between them. Germline loops: CDR1 SGHTA, CDR2 FQGTGA. Written as DNA, the CDR3 is TGTGCCAGCAGCTCTAACGGAGGGAGGACCCAGTACTTC. This encodes CASSSNGGRTQYF. Full variable domain (outside the CDR3, taken from reference TRBV7-3 and TRBJ2-5): GAGVSQTPSNKVTEKGKYVELRCDPISGHTALYWYRQSLGQGPEFLIYFQGTGAADDSGLPNDRFFAVRPEGSVSTLKIQRTERGDSAVYLCASSSNGGRTQYFGPGTRLLVL.

This clonotype was counted a few times. V usage is TRBV7-9 and J usage is TRBJ2-1; TRBD1 matches at 11 bases. V lost 5 bases to trimming and J lost 8 bases; unmatched junction nucleotides: 5. Per the germline V gene, CDR1 is SEHNR and CDR2 is FQNEAQ (reference sequence). The CDR3 is 14 amino acids. This CDR3 is CASSRDRGFDEQFF. The CDR3 DNA follows: TGTGCCAGCAGCCGGGACAGGGGGTTCGATGAGCAGTTCTTC.

This clonotype was seen just once. This chain uses TRBV5-6 with TRBJ2-1, with 8 bases that match TRBD2. Germline CDR1 reads SGHDT; CDR2 reads YYEEEE. V lost 5 bases, J lost 2 bases, and 9 bases stayed unmatched. The CDR3 runs to 16 residues. In nucleotides, the CDR3 is TGTGCCAGCAGTCCACCGGGGGGGTTGCCCTACAATGAGCAGTTCTTC. Residues: CASSPPGGLPYNEQFF.

This chain uses TRBV29-1 with TRBJ2-1; 9 nucleotides agree with TRBD2. Germline lookup yields CDR1 SQVTM and CDR2 ANQGSEA. CDR3 length equals 13 residues. The ends lost 3 bases at V and 7 bases at J; junction bases unmatched: 4. CDR3: CSVDLLAGNEQFF. In DNA, the CDR3 is TGCAGCGTTGATCTCCTAGCGGGGAATGAGCAGTTCTTC.

The DNA for the CDR3 is TGCGCCAGCAGACGGGCCCCGGGGGATGAAAAACTGTTTTTT. Translation: CASRRAPGDEKLFF. The V call is TRBV5-1, the J call TRBJ1-4, with TRBD1 as a possible D gene (5 bases). Germline loops: CDR1 SGHRS, CDR2 YFSETQ. V was clipped by 5 bases and J by 6 bases, with 14 bases between them. The CDR3 has 14 residues.

This clonotype was observed a few times. The chain couples TRBV24-1 to TRBJ1-6; 9 positions agree with TRBD1. The germline CDR1 and CDR2 sequences are KGHDR and SFDVKD. The CDR3 contains 14 residues. V lost 6 bases to trimming and J lost 7 bases; unmatched junction nucleotides: 3. The DNA of the CDR3 is TGTGCCACCAGTACCGGGACAGGGAATTCACCCCTCCACTTT. This gives the protein CATSTGTGNSPLHF.

The sample holds a few counts of this clonotype. The CDR3 protein is CASSFKGAGLTTGNTIYF. DNA for the CDR3: TGTGCCAGCAGCTTCAAGGGAGCCGGATTAACGACTGGAAACACCATATATTTT. The V call is TRBV5-5, the J call TRBJ1-3, with D unresolved. Germline CDR1 reads SGHKS; CDR2 reads YYEKEE (reference sequence). V lost 2 bases to trimming and J lost 2 bases, with 20 bases between them. The CDR3 runs to 18 residues.

The chain uses TRBV5-1 and TRBJ2-7, with TRBD1 matching over 7 bases. Per the germline V gene, CDR1 is SGHRS and CDR2 is YFSETQ. This CDR3 contains 14 residues. Germline trimming cut 1 base from V and 3 bases from J; bases unmatched to any gene: 4. CDR3 in DNA: TGCGCCAGCAGCTTGTATGGGACAGACTACGAGCAGTACTTC. Amino acid sequence: CASSLYGTDYEQYF.

The rearrangement uses TRBV20-1 and TRBJ2-5; 16 bases map to TRBD2. There are 16 residues in the CDR3. V lost 3 bases and J lost 5; bases outside the gene matches: 6. CDR1 and CDR2 (germline): DFQATT, SNEGSKA (reference sequence). The CDR3 sequence: CSASHSGLAGGETQYF. DNA for the CDR3: TGCAGTGCTAGCCATTCGGGACTAGCGGGAGGGGAGACCCAGTACTTC.

Many counts were recorded for this clonotype. The chain uses TRBV27 and TRBJ2-1; D unresolved. The CDR3 totals 15 residues. The germline V and J ends were trimmed by 4 bases and 0 bases, with 10 bases remaining between them. In germline, CDR1 is MNHEY, CDR2 SMNVEV (reference sequence). The CDR3 reads CASSWSQSSYNEQFF. The CDR3 nucleotides read TGTGCCAGCAGTTGGTCTCAGAGCTCCTACAATGAGCAGTTCTTC.

This clonotype was seen many times. The rearrangement links TRBV20-1 to TRBJ2-7; 7 bases line up with TRBD1. With V trimmed by 5 bases and J by 2 bases, 9 bases remained unmatched. Per the germline V gene, CDR1 is DFQATT and CDR2 is SNEGSKA (reference sequence). This CDR3 has 14 amino acids. CDR3 DNA sequence: TGCAGTGCTCATTCCGGGACAGTCACCTACGAGCAGTACTTC. This encodes CSAHSGTVTYEQYF.

There are a few counts of this clonotype. V and J are TRBV20-1 and TRBJ2-7; 12 bases agree with TRBD2. V lost 6 bases to trimming and J lost 1 base; unmatched junction nucleotides: 7. The CDR3 extends over 15 amino acids. In germline, CDR1 is DFQATT, CDR2 SNEGSKA (reference sequence). The CDR3: CSAKKTSGSSYEQYF. As DNA, the CDR3 is TGCAGTGCAAAAAAGACTAGCGGGAGTTCCTACGAGCAGTACTTC.

This clonotype was seen repeatedly, ten times or more. The rearrangement joins TRBV5-1 to TRBJ2-7; TRBD2 agrees at 8 bases. Germline V gene sequence: CDR1 SGHRS, CDR2 YFSETQ. Germline trimming cut 4 bases from V and 9 bases from J; bases unmatched to any gene: 9. The CDR3 has 13 amino acids. CDR3 DNA: TGCGCCAGCAGCGTTGGGACTAGTAATGTGCAGTACTTC. This codes for CASSVGTSNVQYF. The full variable domain, completed using reference TRBV5-1 and TRBJ2-7, is KAGVTQTPRYLIKTRGQQVTLSCSPISGHRSVSWYQQTPGQGLQFLFEYFSETQRNKGNFPGRFSGRQFSNSRSEMNVSTLELGDSALYLCASSVGTSNVQYFGPGTRLTVT.